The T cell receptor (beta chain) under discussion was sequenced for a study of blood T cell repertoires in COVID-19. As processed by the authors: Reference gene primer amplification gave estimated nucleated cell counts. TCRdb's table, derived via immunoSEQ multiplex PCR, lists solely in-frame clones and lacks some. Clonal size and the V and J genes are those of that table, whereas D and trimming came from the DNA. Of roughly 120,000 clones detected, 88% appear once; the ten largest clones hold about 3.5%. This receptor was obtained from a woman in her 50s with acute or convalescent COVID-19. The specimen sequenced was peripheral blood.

CDR3 sequence reads: CASSTASGWGDEQYF. The CDR3 coding sequence is TGTGCCAGTAGTACCGCTAGCGGGTGGGGGGACGAGCAGTACTTC. The chain uses TRBV19 and TRBJ2-7, with 8 positions matching TRBD2. The V segment lost 4 bases and the J segment 5 bases; nucleotides outside the gene matches: 10. Germline V gene data show CDR1 as LNHDA and CDR2 as SQIVND (reference sequence). This CDR3 region has 15 residues.